The T cell receptor beta chain under discussion was sequenced for a study of CD8 T cells in ankylosing spondylitis. Study-level findings and limits: Existing reports had already noted some motif variants in reactive arthritis synovial fluid and blood. The authors reported significant enrichment of disease-linked clones in matched ankylosing spondylitis synovial fluid. Relatively scarce in peripheral blood, disease-linked clones were CD8+.

This clonotype was picked up many times. Its antigen is undetermined. TCRdb reprocessed the 5' RACE reads via MiXCR and lists one record per CDR3 protein. The data show around 140,000 distinct CDR3 sequences, 10% to 12% seen once. CDR3 size: 12 residues. V lost 8 bases to trimming and J lost 5 bases, with 11 bases between them. Germline V lookup: CDR1 MNHNS, CDR2 SASEGT. The chain uses TRBV6-1 and TRBJ2-3; the D gene could be TRBD1 or TRBD2 (5 bases each). Specimen: blood, either unsorted or a sorted T cell fraction (not recorded which). This TCR was recovered from a female donor with ankylosing spondylitis or in good health (not recorded which). The CDR3 protein is CASGGDGDTQYF. In DNA form, the CDR3 reads TGTGCCAGCGGGGGAGATGGAGATACGCAGTATTTT.